The rows below give T cell receptor beta chains drawn from one sample of a study of blood T cell repertoires in COVID-19. Repertoires were generated with immunoSEQ multiplex PCR, while TCRdb's copy carries only in-frame clones and drops some. The profile covers around 54,000 clones, with 90% appearing a single time and 2.5% to 4% taken by the ten largest. The sequenced material came from peripheral blood. These receptor sequences come from a human donor in a cohort sampled during active COVID-19. The conserved cysteine and the conserved F or W are not part of the CDR3 here.

v_call | cdr3_aa
TRBV5-5 | ASSLGLGQGSMAVYGYT
TRBV6-4 | ASTRNRVCQETQY
TRBV15 | ATSRDGVSLPDTQY
TRBV18 | ASSPNQGFSAGELF
TRBV4-2 | ASSQVGTSGTNVLT
TRBV9 | ASSPGQGIEKLF
TRBV19 | ASSNHDRGGNGYT
TRBV27 | ASSPAGGNYGYT
TRBV11-2 | ASSFLPGYNEQF
TRBV5-1 | ASSLAASGRGNEQF
TRBV7-9 | ASSLDQSEAF
TRBV10-3 | AISEDRRSSYNEQF
TRBV9 | ASSEEGVAGGNTEAF
TRBV5-1 | ASSSPGTSGRLDTQY
TRBV7-2 | ASSLGRAGNQPQH
TRBV14 | ASSQVRGGQETQY
TRBV27 | ASTRDYTYNEQF
TRBV5-3 | ARSLESRGSGGEQY
TRBV18 | ASSPRGLEETQY
TRBV30 | AWSVQDRRAKNIQY
TRBV27 | ASSLRDARETQY
TRBV7-3 | ASDNQLAGNRTDTQY
TRBV27 | ASSLSPTLNSPLH
TRBV3-1/TRBV3-2 | ASTLGGTGGAEQY
TRBV9 | ASSPLTSGPAYEQY
TRBV5-6 | ASSLRVGRMGAEAF
TRBV3-1/TRBV3-2 | ASSQNGRPLH
TRBV7-8 | ASSLVPVSGANVLT